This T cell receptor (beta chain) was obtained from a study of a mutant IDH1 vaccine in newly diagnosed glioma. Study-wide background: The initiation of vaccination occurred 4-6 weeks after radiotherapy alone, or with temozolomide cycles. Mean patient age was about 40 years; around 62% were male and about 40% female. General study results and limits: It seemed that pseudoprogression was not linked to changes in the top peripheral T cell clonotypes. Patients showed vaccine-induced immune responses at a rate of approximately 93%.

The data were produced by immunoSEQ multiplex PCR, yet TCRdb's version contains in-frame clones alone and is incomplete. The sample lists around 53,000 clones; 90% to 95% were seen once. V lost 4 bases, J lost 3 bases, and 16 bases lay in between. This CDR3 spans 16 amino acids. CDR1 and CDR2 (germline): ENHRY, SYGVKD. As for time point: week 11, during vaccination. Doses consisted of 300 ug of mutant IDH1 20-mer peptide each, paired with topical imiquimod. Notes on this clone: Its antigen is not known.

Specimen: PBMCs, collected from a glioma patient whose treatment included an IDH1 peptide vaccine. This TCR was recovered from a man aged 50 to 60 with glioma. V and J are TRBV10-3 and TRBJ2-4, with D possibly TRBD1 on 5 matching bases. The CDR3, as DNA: TGTGCCATCAGTGTAAACCAGGGAACTGGCAAAAACATTCAGTACTTC. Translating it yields CAISVNQGTGKNIQYF.